The present TCR beta chain was sequenced within a study of blood T cell repertoires in COVID-19. Study overall: Acute and convalescent COVID-19 specimens originated in the United States, Italy and Spain. Sources were T cells, B-cell-depleted T cells, or PBMCs; the material itself was cDNA or gDNA.

Trimming removed 2 bases at V and 10 bases at J, with 15 bases between. Germline V gene lookup returns CDR1 MNHEY and CDR2 SVGEGT. The CDR3 has 14 amino acids. As handled by the study authors: Amplifying reference gene primers gave estimates of nucleated cell counts. Generated by immunoSEQ multiplex PCR, the TCRdb table keeps only in-frame clones and is missing some. V and J calls and clone size are as listed in that table; D and trimming were resolved from the DNA. The table has tens of thousands of clones, almost 85% seen once; the top ten hold less than 9%. This receptor was obtained from a man aged 45-65 years with active or convalescent COVID-19. Sequencing used peripheral blood. This chain links TRBV6-2 or TRBV6-3 with TRBJ1-5; TRBD1 is a possible D gene (6 bases). The CDR3 DNA sequence: TGTGCCAGCAGTTACGGGGGAGGGGGTTTTCCCCAGCATTTT. Residues: CASSYGGGGFPQHF.